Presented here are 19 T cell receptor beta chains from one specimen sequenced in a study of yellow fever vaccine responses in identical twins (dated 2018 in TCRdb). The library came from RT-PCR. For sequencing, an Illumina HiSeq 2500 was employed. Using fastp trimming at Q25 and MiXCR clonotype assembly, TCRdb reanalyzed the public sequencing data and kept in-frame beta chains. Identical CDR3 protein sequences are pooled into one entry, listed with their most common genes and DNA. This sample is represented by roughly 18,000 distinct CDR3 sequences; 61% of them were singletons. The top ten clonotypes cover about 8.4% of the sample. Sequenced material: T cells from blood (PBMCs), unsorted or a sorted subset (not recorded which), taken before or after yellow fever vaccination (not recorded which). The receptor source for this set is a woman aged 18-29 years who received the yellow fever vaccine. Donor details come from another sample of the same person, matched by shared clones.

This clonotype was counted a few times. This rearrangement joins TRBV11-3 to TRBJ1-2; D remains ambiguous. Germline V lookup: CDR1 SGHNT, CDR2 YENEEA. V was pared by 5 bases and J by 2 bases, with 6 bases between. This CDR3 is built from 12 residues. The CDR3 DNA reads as TGTGCCAGCAGCCAGTCCAACTATGGCTACACCTTC. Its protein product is CASSQSNYGYTF.

The chain's CDR3 is CASSPEKEAFF. The CDR3 DNA is TGTGCCAGCTCACCCGAGAAAGAAGCTTTCTTT. The gene calls are TRBV18 and TRBJ1-1; D gene unclear. This CDR3 is built from 11 residues. The ends were cut back, 3 bases at V and 8 bases at J, with 7 bases in the middle. Looked up from germline, CDR1 is KGHSH and CDR2 is LQKENI.

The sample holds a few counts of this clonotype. The CDR3 DNA sequence: TGTGCCAGCAGCTTATCGGACCTGGCCTACGAGCAGTACTTC. Translated: CASSLSDLAYEQYF. The chain has TRBV5-8 and TRBJ2-7; D not resolved. The V gene lost 2 bases and the J gene lost 2 bases, with 11 bases spanning the gap. The CDR3 has 14 amino acids. CDR1 is SGHTS and CDR2 is YDEGEE in the germline V gene.

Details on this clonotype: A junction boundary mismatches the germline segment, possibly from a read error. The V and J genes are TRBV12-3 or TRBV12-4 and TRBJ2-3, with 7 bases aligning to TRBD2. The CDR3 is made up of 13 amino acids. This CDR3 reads CASSLGGRGSSGF. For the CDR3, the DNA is TGTGCCAGCAGTTTAGGAGGGCGGGGGTCGTCGGGTTTT.

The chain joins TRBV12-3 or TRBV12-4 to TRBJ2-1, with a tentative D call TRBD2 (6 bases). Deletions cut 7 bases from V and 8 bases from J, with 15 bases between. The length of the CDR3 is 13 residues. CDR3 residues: CASIRDFLDEQFF. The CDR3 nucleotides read TGTGCCAGCATCAGGGACTTTCTCGATGAGCAGTTCTTC.

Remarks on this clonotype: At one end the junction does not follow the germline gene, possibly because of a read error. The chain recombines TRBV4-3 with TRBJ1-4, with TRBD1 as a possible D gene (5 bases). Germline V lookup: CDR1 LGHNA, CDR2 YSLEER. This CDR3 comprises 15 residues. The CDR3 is CASSQGGQSRENLFF. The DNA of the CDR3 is TGCGCCAGCAGCCAAGGTGGACAATCCAGGGAAAATCTGTTTTTT.

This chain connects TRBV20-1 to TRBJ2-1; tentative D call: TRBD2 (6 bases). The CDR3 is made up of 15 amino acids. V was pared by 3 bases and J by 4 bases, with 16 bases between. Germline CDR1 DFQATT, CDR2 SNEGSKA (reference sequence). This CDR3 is CSARDGTADYNEQFF. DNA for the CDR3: TGCAGTGCTAGGGACGGGACTGCAGATTACAATGAGCAGTTCTTC.

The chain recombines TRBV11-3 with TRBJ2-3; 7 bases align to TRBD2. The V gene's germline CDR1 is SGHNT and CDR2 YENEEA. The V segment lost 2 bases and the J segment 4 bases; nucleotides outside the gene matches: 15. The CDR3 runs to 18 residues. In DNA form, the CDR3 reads TGTGCCAGCAGCTTAACAGCGGGACGTATTCGAGTTGCAGATACGCAGTATTTT. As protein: CASSLTAGRIRVADTQYF.

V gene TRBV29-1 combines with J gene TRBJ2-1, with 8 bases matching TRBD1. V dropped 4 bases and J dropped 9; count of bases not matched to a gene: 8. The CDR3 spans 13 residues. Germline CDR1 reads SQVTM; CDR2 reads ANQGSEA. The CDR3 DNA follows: TGCAGCGTTGGATCAGGGGGCTGGGGTGAGCAGTTCTTC. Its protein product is CSVGSGGWGEQFF.

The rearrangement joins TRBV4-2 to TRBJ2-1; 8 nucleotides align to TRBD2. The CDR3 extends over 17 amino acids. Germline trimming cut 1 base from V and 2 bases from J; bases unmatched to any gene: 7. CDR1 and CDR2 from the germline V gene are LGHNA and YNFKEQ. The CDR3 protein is CASSQGGAGEPYNEQFF. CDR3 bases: TGTGCCAGCAGCCAAGGAGGAGCGGGGGAACCCTACAATGAGCAGTTCTTC.

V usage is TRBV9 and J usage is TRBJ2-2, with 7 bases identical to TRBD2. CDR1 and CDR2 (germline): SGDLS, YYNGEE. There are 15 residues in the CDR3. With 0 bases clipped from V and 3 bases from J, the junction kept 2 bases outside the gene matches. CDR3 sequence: CASSVAGGYTGELFF. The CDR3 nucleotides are TGTGCCAGCAGCGTAGCGGGAGGTTACACCGGGGAGCTGTTTTTT.

DNA of the CDR3: TGTGCCAGTAGTAATAGGTACCCCTCAGGGAGTGCTGAAGCTTTCTTT. Protein: CASSNRYPSGSAEAFF. The V and J genes are TRBV19 and TRBJ1-1; maybe TRBD1 (5 bases). Germline V gives CDR1 LNHDA, CDR2 SQIVND (reference sequence). The CDR3 contains 16 residues. The ends were cut back, 4 bases at V and 6 bases at J, with 21 bases in the middle.

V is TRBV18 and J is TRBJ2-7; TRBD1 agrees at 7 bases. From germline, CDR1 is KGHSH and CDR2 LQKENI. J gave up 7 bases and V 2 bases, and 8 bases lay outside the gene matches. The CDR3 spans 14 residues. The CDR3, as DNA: TGTGCCAGCTCACCAAATCAGGGGGAGAGGGAGCAGTACGTC. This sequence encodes CASSPNQGEREQYV.

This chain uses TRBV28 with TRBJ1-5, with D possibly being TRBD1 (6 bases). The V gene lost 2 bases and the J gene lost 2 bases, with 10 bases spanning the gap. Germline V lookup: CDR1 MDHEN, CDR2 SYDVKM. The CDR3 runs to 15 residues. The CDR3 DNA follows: TGTGCCAGCAGTTTACTCAGGGGAGGCAATCAGCCCCAGCATTTT. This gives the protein CASSLLRGGNQPQHF.

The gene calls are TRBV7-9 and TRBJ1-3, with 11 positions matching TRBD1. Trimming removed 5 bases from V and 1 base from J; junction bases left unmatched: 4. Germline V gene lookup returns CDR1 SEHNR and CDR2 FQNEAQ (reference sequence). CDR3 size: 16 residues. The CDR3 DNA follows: TGTGCCAGCAGCACCGGACAGGGGGCATCTGGAAACACCATATATTTT. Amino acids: CASSTGQGASGNTIYF. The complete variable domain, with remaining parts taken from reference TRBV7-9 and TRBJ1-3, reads DTGVSQNPRHKITKRGQNVTFRCDPISEHNRLYWYRQTLGQGPEFLTYFQNEAQLEKSRLLSDRFSAERPKGSFSTLEIQRTEQGDSAMYLCASSTGQGASGNTIYFGEGSWLTVV.

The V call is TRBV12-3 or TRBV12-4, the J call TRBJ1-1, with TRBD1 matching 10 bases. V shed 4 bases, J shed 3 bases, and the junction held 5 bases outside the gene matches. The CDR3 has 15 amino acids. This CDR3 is CASSSGQGLDTEAFF. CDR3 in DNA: TGTGCCAGCAGTTCGGGACAGGGGTTAGACACTGAAGCTTTCTTT.

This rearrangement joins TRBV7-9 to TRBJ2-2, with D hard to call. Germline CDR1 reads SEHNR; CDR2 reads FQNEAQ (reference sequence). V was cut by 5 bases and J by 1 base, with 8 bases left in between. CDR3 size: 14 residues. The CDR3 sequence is CASSARQNTGELFF. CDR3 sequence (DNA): TGTGCCAGCAGCGCCCGACAGAACACCGGGGAGCTGTTTTTT.

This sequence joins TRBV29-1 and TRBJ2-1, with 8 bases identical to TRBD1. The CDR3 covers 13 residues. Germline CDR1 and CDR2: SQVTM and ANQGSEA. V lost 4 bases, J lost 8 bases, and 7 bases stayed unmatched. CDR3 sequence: CSVAWTGRDEQFF. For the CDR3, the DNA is TGCAGCGTTGCTTGGACAGGGCGTGATGAGCAGTTCTTC.

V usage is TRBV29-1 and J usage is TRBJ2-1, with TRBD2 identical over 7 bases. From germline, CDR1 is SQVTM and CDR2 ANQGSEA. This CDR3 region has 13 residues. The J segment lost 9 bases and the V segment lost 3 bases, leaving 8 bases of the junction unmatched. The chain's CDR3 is CSVDPERDGEQFF. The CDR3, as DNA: TGCAGCGTTGATCCTGAGCGGGACGGTGAGCAGTTCTTC.